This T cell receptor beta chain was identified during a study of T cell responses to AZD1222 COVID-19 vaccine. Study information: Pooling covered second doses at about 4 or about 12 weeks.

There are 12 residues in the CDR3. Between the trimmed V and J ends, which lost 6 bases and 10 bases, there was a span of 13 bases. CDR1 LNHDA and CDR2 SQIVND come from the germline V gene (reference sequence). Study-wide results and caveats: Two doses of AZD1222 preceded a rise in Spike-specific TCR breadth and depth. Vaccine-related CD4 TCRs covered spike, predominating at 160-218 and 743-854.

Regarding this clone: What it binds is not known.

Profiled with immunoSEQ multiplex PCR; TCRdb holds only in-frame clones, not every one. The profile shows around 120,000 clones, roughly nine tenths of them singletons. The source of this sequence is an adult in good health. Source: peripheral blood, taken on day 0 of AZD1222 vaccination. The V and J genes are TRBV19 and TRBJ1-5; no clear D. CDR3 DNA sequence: TGTGCCAGTAGCCCGGACCGATACCCCCAGCATTTT. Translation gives CASSPDRYPQHF. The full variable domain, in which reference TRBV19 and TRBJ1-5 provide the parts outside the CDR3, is DGGITQSPKYLFRKEGQNVTLSCEQNLNHDAMYWYRQDPGQGLRLIYYSQIVNDFQKGDIAEGYSVSREKKESFPLTVTSAQKNPTAFYLCASSPDRYPQHFGDGTRLSIL.